The 5 T cell receptor beta chains reported below all come from one sample, sequenced in a study of shared clonotypes between healthy human individuals. Data came from immunoSEQ multiplex PCR; TCRdb stores just in-frame clones and leaves some out. The table includes about 1.1 million clones, approximately 75% detected once. The source material was memory CD4+ T cells from PBMCs. Specified subset: CD45RA-negative fraction. Receptors were obtained from a man aged 18 to 29 in good health. Some clones in this sample may be carry-over from other donors' samples.

This chain connects TRBV9 to TRBJ2-3, with 11 bases aligning to TRBD2. The ends lost 3 bases at V and 10 bases at J; junction bases unmatched: 4. The germline CDR1 and CDR2 sequences are SGDLS and YYNGEE. The CDR3 is made up of 13 amino acids. The CDR3 DNA reads TGTGCCAGCAGCGGGACTAGCGGGCTGGCGCAGTATTTT. Its protein product is CASSGTSGLAQYF.

At least ten counts were recorded for this clone. CDR3: CASHTGTSGYYEQYF. The DNA of the CDR3 is TGTGCCAGCCATACTGGGACTAGCGGCTACTACGAGCAGTACTTC. The rearrangement joins TRBV5-4 to TRBJ2-7; 11 positions agree with TRBD2. With 7 bases clipped from V and 3 bases from J, the junction kept 9 bases outside the gene matches. This CDR3 is built from 15 residues. Germline V CDR1 and CDR2: SGHNT, YYREEE (reference sequence).

This chain uses TRBV29-1 with TRBJ2-7; 10 bases match TRBD1. V shed 6 bases and J 6 bases; nucleotides not matched to a gene: 8. Germline lookup yields CDR1 SQVTM and CDR2 ANQGSEA. This CDR3 region has 13 residues. The CDR3 sequence is CSVGAGTGVEQYF. For the CDR3, the DNA is TGCAGCGTGGGGGCCGGGACAGGGGTCGAGCAGTACTTC.

CDR3 protein: CASSGDRGSYNEQFF. CDR3 coding DNA: TGTGCCAGCAGCGGAGACAGGGGCTCCTACAATGAGCAGTTCTTC. The gene calls are TRBV9 and TRBJ2-1; TRBD1 matches 8 bases. Unmatched junction bases numbered 2, after V lost 3 bases and J lost 0 bases. Per germline, CDR1 SGDLS and CDR2 YYNGEE. This CDR3 comprises 15 residues. Using reference TRBV9 and TRBJ2-1 for the parts outside the CDR3, the full variable domain is DSGVTQTPKHLITATGQRVTLRCSPRSGDLSVYWYQQSLDQGLQFLIQYYNGEERAKGNILERFSAQQFPDLHSELNLSSLELGDSALYFCASSGDRGSYNEQFFGPGTRLTVL.

This chain connects TRBV15 to TRBJ2-3; D possibly matches TRBD1 or TRBD2 (5 bases each). Germline loops: CDR1 LNHNV, CDR2 YYDKDF (reference sequence). Trimming stripped 5 bases from V and 2 bases from J, with 14 bases between. CDR3 length: 15 amino acids. This chain's CDR3 is CATSYYRGVTDTQYF. Here the CDR3 DNA reads TGTGCCACCAGCTATTATAGGGGAGTCACAGATACGCAGTATTTT. The variable domain in full, completed from reference TRBV15 and TRBJ2-3, reads DAMVIQNPRYQVTQFGKPVTLSCSQTLNHNVMYWYQQKSSQAPKLLFHYYDKDFNNEADTPDNFQSRRPNTSFCFLDIRSPGLGDTAMYLCATSYYRGVTDTQYFGPGTRLTVL.